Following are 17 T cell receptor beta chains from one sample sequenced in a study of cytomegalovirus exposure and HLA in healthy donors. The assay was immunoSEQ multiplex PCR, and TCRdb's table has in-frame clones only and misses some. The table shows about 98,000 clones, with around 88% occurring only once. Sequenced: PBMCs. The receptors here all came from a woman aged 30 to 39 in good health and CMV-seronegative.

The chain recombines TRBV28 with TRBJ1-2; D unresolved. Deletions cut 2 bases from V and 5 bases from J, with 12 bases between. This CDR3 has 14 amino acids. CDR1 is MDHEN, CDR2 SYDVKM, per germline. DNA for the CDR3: TGTGCCAGCAGTTTAGTAGGAGAGGCGTATGGCTACACCTTC. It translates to CASSLVGEAYGYTF.

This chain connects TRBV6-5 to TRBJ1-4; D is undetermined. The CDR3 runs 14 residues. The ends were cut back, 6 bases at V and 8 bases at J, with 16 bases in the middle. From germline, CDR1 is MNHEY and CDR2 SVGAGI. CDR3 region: CASSARLSGEKLFF. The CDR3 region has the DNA TGTGCCAGCAGCGCCCGACTTAGTGGGGAAAAACTGTTTTTT.

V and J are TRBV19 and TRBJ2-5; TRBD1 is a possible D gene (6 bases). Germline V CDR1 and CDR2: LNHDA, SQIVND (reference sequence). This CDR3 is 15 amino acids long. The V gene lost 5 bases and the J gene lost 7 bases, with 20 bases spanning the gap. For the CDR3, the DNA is TGTGCCAGTAGTCCAAGGGAGAAGGGGGTTGGGACCCAGTACTTC. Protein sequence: CASSPREKGVGTQYF. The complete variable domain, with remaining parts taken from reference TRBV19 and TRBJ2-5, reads DGGITQSPKYLFRKEGQNVTLSCEQNLNHDAMYWYRQDPGQGLRLIYYSQIVNDFQKGDIAEGYSVSREKKESFPLTVTSAQKNPTAFYLCASSPREKGVGTQYFGPGTRLLVL.

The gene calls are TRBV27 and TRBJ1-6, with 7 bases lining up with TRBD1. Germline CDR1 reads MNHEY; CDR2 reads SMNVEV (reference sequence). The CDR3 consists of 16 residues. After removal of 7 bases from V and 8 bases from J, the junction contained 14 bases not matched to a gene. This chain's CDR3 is CASKPVQGLGDSPLHF. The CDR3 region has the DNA TGTGCCAGCAAGCCCGTACAGGGGTTAGGGGATTCACCCCTCCACTTT.

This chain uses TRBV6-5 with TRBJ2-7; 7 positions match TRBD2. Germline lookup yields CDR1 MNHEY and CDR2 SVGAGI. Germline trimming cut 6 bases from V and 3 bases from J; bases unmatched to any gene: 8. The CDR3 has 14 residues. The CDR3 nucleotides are TGTGCCAGCAGGGCTCGGCGGGGGAGCTACGAGCAGTACTTC. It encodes CASRARRGSYEQYF.

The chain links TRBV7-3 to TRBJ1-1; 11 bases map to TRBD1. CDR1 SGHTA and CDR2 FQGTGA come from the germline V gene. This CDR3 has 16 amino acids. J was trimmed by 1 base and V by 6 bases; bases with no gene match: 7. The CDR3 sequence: CASRSDRGLWNTEAFF. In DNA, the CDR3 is TGTGCCAGCAGGTCGGACAGGGGGCTGTGGAACACTGAAGCTTTCTTT.

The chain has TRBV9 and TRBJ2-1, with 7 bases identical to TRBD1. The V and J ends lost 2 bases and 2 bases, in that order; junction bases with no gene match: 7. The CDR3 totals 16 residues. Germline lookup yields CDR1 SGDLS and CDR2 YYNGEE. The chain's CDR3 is CASSVQVGGAYNEQFF. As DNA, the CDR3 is TGTGCCAGCAGCGTCCAGGTAGGGGGCGCCTACAATGAGCAGTTCTTC. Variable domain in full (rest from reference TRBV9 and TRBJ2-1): DSGVTQTPKHLITATGQRVTLRCSPRSGDLSVYWYQQSLDQGLQFLIQYYNGEERAKGNILERFSAQQFPDLHSELNLSSLELGDSALYFCASSVQVGGAYNEQFFGPGTRLTVL.

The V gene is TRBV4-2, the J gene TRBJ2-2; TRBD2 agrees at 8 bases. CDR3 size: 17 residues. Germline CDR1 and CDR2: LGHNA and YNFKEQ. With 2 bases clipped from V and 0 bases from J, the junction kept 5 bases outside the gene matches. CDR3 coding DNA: TGTGCCAGCAGCCAATCCCCTAGCGGGTCGAACACCGGGGAGCTGTTTTTT. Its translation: CASSQSPSGSNTGELFF.

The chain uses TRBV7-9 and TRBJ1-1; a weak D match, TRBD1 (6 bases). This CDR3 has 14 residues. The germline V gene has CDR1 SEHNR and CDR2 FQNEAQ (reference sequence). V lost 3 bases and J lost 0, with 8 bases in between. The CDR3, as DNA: TGTGCCAGCAGCTTGGGGGCCATGAACACTGAAGCTTTCTTT. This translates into CASSLGAMNTEAFF. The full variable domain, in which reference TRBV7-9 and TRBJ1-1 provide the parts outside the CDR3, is DTGVSQNPRHKITKRGQNVTFRCDPISEHNRLYWYRQTLGQGPEFLTYFQNEAQLEKSRLLSDRFSAERPKGSFSTLEIQRTEQGDSAMYLCASSLGAMNTEAFFGQGTRLTVV.

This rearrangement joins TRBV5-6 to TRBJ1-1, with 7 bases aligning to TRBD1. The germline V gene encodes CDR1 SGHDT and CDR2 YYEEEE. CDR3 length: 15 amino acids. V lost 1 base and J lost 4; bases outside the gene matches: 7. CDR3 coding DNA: TGTGCCAGCAGCTTGCAACAGGGGCTTGCCACTGAAGCTTTCTTT. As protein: CASSLQQGLATEAFF. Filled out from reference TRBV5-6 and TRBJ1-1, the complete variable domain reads DAGVTQSPTHLIKTRGQQVTLRCSPKSGHDTVSWYQQALGQGPQFIFQYYEEEERQRGNFPDRFSGHQFPNYSSELNVNALLLGDSALYLCASSLQQGLATEAFFGQGTRLTVV.

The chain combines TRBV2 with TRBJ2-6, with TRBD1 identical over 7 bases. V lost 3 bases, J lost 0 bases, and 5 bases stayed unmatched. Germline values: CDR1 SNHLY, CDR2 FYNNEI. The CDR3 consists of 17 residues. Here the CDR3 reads CASSETGLSSGANVLTF. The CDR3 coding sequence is TGTGCCAGCAGTGAGACAGGGCTTAGCTCTGGGGCCAACGTCCTGACTTTC.

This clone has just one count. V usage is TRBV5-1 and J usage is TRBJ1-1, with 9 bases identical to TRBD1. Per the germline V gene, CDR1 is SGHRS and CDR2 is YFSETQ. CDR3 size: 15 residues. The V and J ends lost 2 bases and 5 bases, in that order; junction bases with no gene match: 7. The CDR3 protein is CASSFWTGVKTEAFF. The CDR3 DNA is TGCGCCAGCAGCTTCTGGACAGGGGTTAAGACTGAAGCTTTCTTT.

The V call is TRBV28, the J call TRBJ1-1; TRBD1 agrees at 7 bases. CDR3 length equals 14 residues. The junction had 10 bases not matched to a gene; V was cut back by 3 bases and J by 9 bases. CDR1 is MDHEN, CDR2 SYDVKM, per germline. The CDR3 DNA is TGTGCCAGCAGTTTTCAGGGGGATAGGATAAAAGCTTTCTTT. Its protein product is CASSFQGDRIKAFF.

Written as DNA, the CDR3 is TGCAGCGTTGTGGGACTAGAAGAGACCCAGTACTTC. Amino acids: CSVVGLEETQYF. This sequence joins TRBV29-1 and TRBJ2-5; 8 positions match TRBD2. CDR1 and CDR2 (germline): SQVTM, ANQGSEA. This CDR3 contains 12 residues. After removal of 4 bases from V and 3 bases from J, the junction contained 1 base not matched to a gene.

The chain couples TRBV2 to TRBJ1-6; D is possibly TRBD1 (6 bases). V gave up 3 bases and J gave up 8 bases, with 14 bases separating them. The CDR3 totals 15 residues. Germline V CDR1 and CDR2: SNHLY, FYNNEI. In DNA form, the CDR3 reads TGTGCCAGCAGTGAGGGGGCCCCAGGTGATTCACCCCTCCACTTT. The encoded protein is CASSEGAPGDSPLHF.

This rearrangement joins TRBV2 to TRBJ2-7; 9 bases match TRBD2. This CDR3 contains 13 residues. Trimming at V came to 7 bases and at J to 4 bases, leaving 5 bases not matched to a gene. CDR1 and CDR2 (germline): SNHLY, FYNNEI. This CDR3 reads CASKDSGGYEQYF. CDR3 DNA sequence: TGTGCCAGCAAAGATAGCGGGGGTTACGAGCAGTACTTC.

The CDR3 sequence is CASSYPRGKTRYEQYF. DNA of the CDR3: TGTGCCAGCAGTTACCCTAGGGGCAAAACTCGATACGAGCAGTACTTC. The chain recombines TRBV6-6 with TRBJ2-7; tentative D call: TRBD1 (5 bases). Germline loops: CDR1 MNHNY, CDR2 SVGAGI (reference sequence). V shed 2 bases and J shed 4 bases, with 18 bases lying between them. The CDR3 length is 16 residues.